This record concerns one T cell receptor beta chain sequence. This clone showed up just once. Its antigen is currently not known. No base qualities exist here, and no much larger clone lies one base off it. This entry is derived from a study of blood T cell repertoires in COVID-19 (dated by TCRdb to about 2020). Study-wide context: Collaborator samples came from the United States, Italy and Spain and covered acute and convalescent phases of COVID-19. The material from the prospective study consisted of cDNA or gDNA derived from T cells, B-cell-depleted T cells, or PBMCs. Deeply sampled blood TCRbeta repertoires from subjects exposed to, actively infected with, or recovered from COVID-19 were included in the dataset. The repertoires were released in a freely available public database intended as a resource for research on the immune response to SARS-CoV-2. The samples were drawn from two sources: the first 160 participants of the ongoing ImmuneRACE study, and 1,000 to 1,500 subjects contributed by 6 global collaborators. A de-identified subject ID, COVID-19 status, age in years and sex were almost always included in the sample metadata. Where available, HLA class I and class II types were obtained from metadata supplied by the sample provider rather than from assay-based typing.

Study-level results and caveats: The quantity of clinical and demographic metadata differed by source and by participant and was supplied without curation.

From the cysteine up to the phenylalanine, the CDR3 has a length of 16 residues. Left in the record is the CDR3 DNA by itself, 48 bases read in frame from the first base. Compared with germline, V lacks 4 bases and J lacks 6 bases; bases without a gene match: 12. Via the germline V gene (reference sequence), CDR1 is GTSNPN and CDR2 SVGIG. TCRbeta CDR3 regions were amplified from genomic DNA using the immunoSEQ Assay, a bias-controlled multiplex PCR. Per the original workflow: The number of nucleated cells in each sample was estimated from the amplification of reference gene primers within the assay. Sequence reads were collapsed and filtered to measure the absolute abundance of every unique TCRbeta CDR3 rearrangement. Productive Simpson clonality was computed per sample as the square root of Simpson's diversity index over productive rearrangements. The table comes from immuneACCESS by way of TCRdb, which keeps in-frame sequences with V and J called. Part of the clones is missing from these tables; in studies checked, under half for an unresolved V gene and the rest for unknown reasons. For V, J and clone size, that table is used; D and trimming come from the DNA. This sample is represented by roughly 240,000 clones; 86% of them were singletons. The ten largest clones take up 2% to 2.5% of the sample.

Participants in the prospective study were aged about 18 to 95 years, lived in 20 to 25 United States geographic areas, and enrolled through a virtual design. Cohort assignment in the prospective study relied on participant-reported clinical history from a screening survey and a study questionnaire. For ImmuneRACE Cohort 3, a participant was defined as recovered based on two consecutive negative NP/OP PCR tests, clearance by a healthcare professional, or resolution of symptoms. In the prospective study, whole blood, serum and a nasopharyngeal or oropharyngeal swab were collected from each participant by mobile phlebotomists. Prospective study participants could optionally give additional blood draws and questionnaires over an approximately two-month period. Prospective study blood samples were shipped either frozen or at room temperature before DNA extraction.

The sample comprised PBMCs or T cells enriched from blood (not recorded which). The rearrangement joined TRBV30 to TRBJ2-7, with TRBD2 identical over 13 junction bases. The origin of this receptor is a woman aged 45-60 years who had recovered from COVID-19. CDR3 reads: CAWKAGLAGRRPEQYF. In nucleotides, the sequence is TGTGCCTGGAAGGCGGGACTAGCGGGGAGAAGGCCCGAGCAGTACTTC.